This T cell receptor beta chain was found in a study of T cells after yellow fever vaccination. Study-wide findings and caveats: Almost no vaccine-responding clonotypes were detectable in day 0 sorted memory subsets.

CDR3 length equals 15 residues. Germline lookup yields CDR1 LGHDT and CDR2 YNNKEL (reference sequence). V lost 5 bases to trimming and J lost 1 base, with 14 bases between them. TCRdb passed the 5' RACE reads through MiXCR, listing each CDR3 protein once. The data hold 50,000 to 60,000 distinct CDR3 sequences, with about 5.2% observed a single time. The origin of this receptor is a man in his late teens or twenties who received the YFV17D yellow fever vaccine. Sequences were derived from PBMCs, either bulk or a sorted T-cell subset (CD4+, CD8+, memory, or dextramer-sorted; not recorded which), sampled on the day of the yellow fever booster vaccination. The rearrangement uses TRBV3-1 and TRBJ1-1, with D tentatively TRBD1 (5 bases). In DNA, the CDR3 is TGTGCCAGCAGCTACGACTCGGGGGAGAACACTGAAGCTTTCTTT. Protein product: CASSYDSGENTEAFF.